The clone carrying this T cell receptor (beta chain) has at least ten counts. Its antigen is unknown. These data come from a study of Graves' ophthalmopathy and Graves' hyperthyroidism. Study results and caveats: Discriminating ophthalmopathy from stable hyperthyroidism, a 13-signature model attained a sensitivity of 87.88% and a specificity of almost 83%.

Scientists amplified the TCR beta CDR3 regions from RNA transcripts. An opening RT-PCR round employed HTBI primers and preceded a second-round multiplex PCR. MiXCR was run by TCRdb on the multiplex PCR reads, yielding one entry per CDR3 protein. The sample holds over 450,000 distinct CDR3 sequences, under 15% seen once. The CDR3 is made up of 13 amino acids. Trimming removed 1 base at V and 4 bases at J, with 7 bases between. Looked up from germline, CDR1 is SGHAT and CDR2 is FQNNGV. The chain couples TRBV11-2 to TRBJ1-1; D remains unclear. The receptor was derived from a woman under 40 with Graves' ophthalmopathy. Sequencing was carried out using blood. The CDR3 bases are TGTGCCAGCAGCTTAGTACCTGGCACTGAAGCTTTCTTT. Its translation: CASSLVPGTEAFF.